These 25 T cell receptor beta chains originate from one sample sequenced in a study of metastatic and nonmetastatic thyroid tumors. Each patient came to thyroid surgery without any prior treatment (of any kind). TCRdb reprocessed the PCR reads using MiXCR. This sample yields roughly 98,000 clones, of which approximately 15% are seen a single time; 3.6% belongs to the top ten. Sequencing was done on a sample of blood. These receptors all stem from a female donor with papillary thyroid cancer or a benign thyroid nodule (not recorded which). Some clones in this sample may be carry-over from other donors' samples.

This clone was counted many times. V and J are TRBV25-1 and TRBJ2-7; D not certain. The CDR3 totals 14 residues. With 1 base removed from V and 0 bases from J, the gap between germline ends came to 7 bases. Germline lookup yields CDR1 MGHDK and CDR2 SYGVNS. The CDR3 loop reads CASSELGTSYEQYF. CDR3 nucleotide sequence: TGTGCCAGCAGTGAATTGGGAACCTCCTACGAGCAGTACTTC.

This clone was detected ten times or more. CDR3 loop: CSASQGRGGTDTQYF. In DNA, the CDR3 is TGCAGTGCCTCTCAGGGGCGGGGGGGCACAGATACGCAGTATTTT. The rearrangement joins TRBV20-1 to TRBJ2-3, with 8 bases fitting TRBD2. Germline CDR1 is DFQATT and CDR2 is SNEGSKA (reference sequence). This CDR3 has 15 residues. J lost 1 base, V lost 6 bases, and 9 bases had no gene match.

The chain employs TRBV6-1 and TRBJ1-2; D is undetermined. The V gene lost 7 bases and the J gene lost 3 bases, with 18 bases spanning the gap. CDR1 is MNHNS and CDR2 is SASEGT in the germline V gene. This CDR3 is built from 15 residues. The CDR3 protein is CASTYHSDGDYGYTF. The CDR3 nucleotides are TGTGCCAGCACCTACCACTCGGACGGTGACTATGGCTACACCTTC.

This clone was counted ten times or more. The chain couples TRBV20-1 to TRBJ1-4, with D perhaps matching TRBD1 (5 bases). V lost 6 bases and J 4 bases, leaving 12 bases between the germline ends. The germline CDR1 and CDR2 sequences are DFQATT and SNEGSKA (reference sequence). The CDR3 contains 13 residues. In DNA form, the CDR3 reads TGCAGTGCCGCCAGGGTTGTTAATGAAAAACTGTTTTTT. Amino acids: CSAARVVNEKLFF.

This clone was detected ten times or more. The chain recombines TRBV7-8 with TRBJ1-1; the D gene is possibly TRBD1 (5 bases). Germline loops: CDR1 SGHVS, CDR2 FQNEAQ. V was pared by 1 base and J by 6 bases, with 12 bases between. CDR3 length: 14 amino acids. DNA of the CDR3: TGTGCCAGCAGCTTAGGGGGCGAATTCGCTGAAGCTTTCTTT. This codes for CASSLGGEFAEAFF.

This clone has at least ten counts. The chain uses TRBV11-1 and TRBJ1-6, with 7 bases that match TRBD1. The trim removed 6 bases at V and 3 bases at J, leaving 8 bases unmatched. Germline-derived CDR1 and CDR2 are SGHAT and FQDESV (reference sequence). This CDR3 spans 16 amino acids. CDR3 sequence: CASRKNRGDYNSPLHF. Here the CDR3 DNA reads TGTGCCAGCAGAAAGAACAGGGGTGACTATAATTCACCCCTCCACTTT.

This clone was detected a few times. The chain has TRBV29-1 and TRBJ2-3; 14 positions match TRBD2. From germline, CDR1 is SQVTM and CDR2 ANQGSEA. The length of the CDR3 is 16 residues. The CDR3 is CIGRLAGGISTDTQYF. The CDR3 nucleotides are TGCATCGGGCGACTAGCGGGGGGGATTAGCACAGATACGCAGTATTTT.

This clone was seen at least ten times. This CDR3 is also generated by other DNA sequences in the sample. The chain combines TRBV30 with TRBJ2-7; D not certain. The V gene's germline CDR1 is GTSNPN and CDR2 SVGIG (reference sequence). V shed 0 bases and J shed 2 bases, with 5 bases lying between them. The CDR3 has 12 amino acids. CDR3 residues: CAWSVGPYEQYF. The CDR3 bases are TGTGCCTGGAGTGTAGGGCCCTACGAGCAGTACTTC.

This clone was observed at least ten times. The rearrangement uses TRBV12-3 or TRBV12-4 and TRBJ1-1, with 7 bases matching TRBD1. The CDR3 is 15 amino acids. The junction had 11 bases not matched to a gene; V was cut back by 8 bases and J by 2 bases. The chain's CDR3 is CASGPRQGLNTEAFF. CDR3 nucleotides: TGTGCCAGCGGCCCCAGACAGGGTCTTAACACTGAAGCTTTCTTT.

The table lists this clone with many counts. The CDR3 coding sequence is TGTGCCAGCAGTTACCGGGGACCCCGGGCCCCCGTCCCCTATAATTCACCCCTCCACTTT. Translated, it gives CASSYRGPRAPVPYNSPLHF. This chain links TRBV6-6 with TRBJ1-6; maybe TRBD1 (5 bases). Germline assignment: CDR1 MNHNY and CDR2 SVGAGI (reference sequence). V was shortened by 2 bases and J by 2 bases, with 22 bases between the two germline ends. This CDR3 comprises 20 residues.

This clone has ten or more counts. The rearrangement links TRBV6-6 to TRBJ1-2; D is undetermined. The CDR3 consists of 15 residues. Trimming left V 0 bases short and J 4 bases short, with 12 bases between. Germline V gene lookup returns CDR1 MNHNY and CDR2 SVGAGI (reference sequence). CDR3 DNA sequence: TGTGCCAGCAGTTACTCGAAGGATTTCCTCTATGGCTACACCTTC. Its protein product is CASSYSKDFLYGYTF.

Notes on this clone: A much larger clone lies one base from this, so it may be a read error. V and J are TRBV9 and TRBJ2-1; perhaps TRBD2 as D (5 bases). This CDR3 has 15 residues. Trimming stripped 4 bases from V and 3 bases from J, with 14 bases between. Germline assignment: CDR1 SGDLS and CDR2 YYNGEE. DNA of the CDR3: TGTGCCAGCAGCCCATTATTCGACTACTACAATGAGCAGTTCTTC. This translates into CASSPLFDYYNEQFF.

Worth noting for this clone: A read error is possible here, since a much larger clone lies one base away. This chain joins TRBV7-8 and TRBJ2-5; perhaps TRBD2 as D (5 bases). This CDR3 contains 14 residues. Per germline, CDR1 SGHVS and CDR2 FQNEAQ. CDR3 sequence reads: CASSLGSMGEAQYF. CDR3 DNA sequence: TGTGCCAGCAGCCTAGGCTCCATGGGAGAGGCCCAGTACTTC. Full variable domain (missing parts from reference TRBV7-8 and TRBJ2-5): GAGVSQSPRYKVAKRGQDVALRCDPISGHVSLFWYQQALGQGPEFLTYFQNEAQLDKSGLPSDRFFAERPEGSVSTLKIQRTQQEDSAVYLCASSLGSMGEAQYFGPGTRLLVL.

This clone was observed many times. The DNA of the CDR3 is TGCGCCAGCAGGCCGCCCGGGGGGTCCTACGAGCAGTACTTC. Translating it yields CASRPPGGSYEQYF. The chain couples TRBV5-1 to TRBJ2-7; TRBD2 matches 7 bases. The trim removed 5 bases at V and 1 base at J, leaving 6 bases unmatched. Germline CDR1 reads SGHRS; CDR2 reads YFSETQ. This CDR3 is 14 amino acids long.

This clone was observed at least ten times. This rearrangement joins TRBV19 to TRBJ2-1; D possibly matches TRBD1 or TRBD2 (5 bases each). This CDR3 has 17 amino acids. From germline, CDR1 is LNHDA and CDR2 SQIVND (reference sequence). The V and J ends lost 6 bases and 4 bases respectively, with 22 bases between them. For the CDR3, the DNA is TGTGCCAGTAGCGTACCCGGGGCAGTACATGGGTACAATGAGCAGTTCTTC. This translates into CASSVPGAVHGYNEQFF.

This clone was picked up a small number of times. A read error may be the cause here, since a much bigger clone is one base away. The rearrangement uses TRBV6-2 or TRBV6-3 and TRBJ2-3; D gene ambiguous. This CDR3 has 16 residues. Deletions cut 0 bases from V and 2 bases from J, with 12 bases between. The germline V gene has CDR1 MNHEY and CDR2 SVGEGT. Here the CDR3 reads CASSYSMGINTDTQYF. The CDR3 nucleotides are TGTGCCAGCAGTTACTCGATGGGGATAAACACAGATACGCAGTATTTT.

This clone was found a few times. Here the CDR3 reads CASIEPWTGVVRKWSGNTIYF. CDR3 in DNA: TGTGCCAGCATTGAACCCTGGACAGGAGTAGTGAGAAAGTGGTCTGGAAACACCATATATTTT. V usage is TRBV6-4 and J usage is TRBJ1-3; TRBD1 agrees at 7 bases. This CDR3 spans 21 amino acids. Germline assignment: CDR1 MRHNA and CDR2 SNTAGT. Trimming cost V 7 bases and J 1 base; bases outside gene matches: 25.

This clone was counted at least ten times. The chain is built from TRBV2 and TRBJ2-7, with D tentatively TRBD1 (6 bases). V was pared by 6 bases and J by 7 bases, with 19 bases between. The CDR3 spans 14 residues. The germline V gene has CDR1 SNHLY and CDR2 FYNNEI. The CDR3: CASSGQRRGTEQYF. The CDR3 DNA reads as TGTGCCAGCAGCGGACAGCGTCGGGGAACGGAGCAGTACTTC.

This clone was found many times. The chain joins TRBV9 to TRBJ1-3; D is unclear. The CDR3 is 14 amino acids. Germline V gene data show CDR1 as SGDLS and CDR2 as YYNGEE. V gave up 3 bases and J gave up 0 bases, with 7 bases separating them. CDR3 DNA: TGTGCCAGCAGCGAGACGAGCTCTGGAAACACCATATATTTT. This encodes CASSETSSGNTIYF. Supplemented by reference TRBV9 and TRBJ1-3, the full variable domain reads DSGVTQTPKHLITATGQRVTLRCSPRSGDLSVYWYQQSLDQGLQFLIQYYNGEERAKGNILERFSAQQFPDLHSELNLSSLELGDSALYFCASSETSSGNTIYFGEGSWLTVV.

The chain joins TRBV5-1 to TRBJ2-7, with D possibly being TRBD1 (6 bases). The CDR3 has 16 amino acids. Trimming removed 4 bases from V and 2 bases from J, with 19 bases in between. Germline V gene sequence: CDR1 SGHRS, CDR2 YFSETQ. The CDR3 nucleotides are TGCGCCAGCAGCATAAGGGACAAGGGAATGACCTACGAGCAGTACTTC. Its translation is CASSIRDKGMTYEQYF.

In this sample, this clone turned up many times. J is TRBJ2-1 and V is TRBV18, with 7 bases matching TRBD1. The V and J ends lost 2 bases and 4 bases, in that order; junction bases with no gene match: 8. This CDR3 has 16 residues. Germline-derived CDR1 and CDR2 are KGHSH and LQKENI. In DNA, the CDR3 is TGTGCCAGCTCACCAGCCGGGACAGAGAATTACAATGAGCAGTTCTTC. Encoded protein: CASSPAGTENYNEQFF.

As regards this clone: The junction departs from germline at one end; a sequencing error may be responsible. V gene TRBV19 combines with J gene TRBJ2-3, with 9 bases identical to TRBD2. CDR1 and CDR2 (germline): LNHDA, SQIVND (reference sequence). CDR3 length: 16 residues. CDR3 in amino acids: CASSAFGTSSTYTQYF. In DNA form, the CDR3 reads TGTGCCAGTAGTGCATTCGGGACTAGCAGCACATATACTCAGTATTTT. The whole variable domain, filled in from reference TRBV19 and TRBJ2-3, reads DGGITQSPKYLFRKEGQNVTLSCEQNLNHDAMYWYRQDPGQGLRLIYYSQIVNDFQKGDIAEGYSVSREKKESFPLTVTSAQKNPTAFYLCASSAFGTSSTYTQYFGPGTRLTVL.

CDR3 in DNA: TGTGCCAGCAGCTTAGTCGGTTTTGGGGGTGCGAACACCGGGGAGCTGTTTTTT. It codes for CASSLVGFGGANTGELFF. J is TRBJ2-2 and V is TRBV11-2; tentatively, D is TRBD1 or TRBD2 (5 bases each). The CDR3 runs to 18 residues. Germline loops: CDR1 SGHAT, CDR2 FQNNGV. V was cut by 1 base and J by 0 bases, with 15 bases left in between.

Of note for this clone: Given a much more abundant clone one base away, this may be a read error. This sequence joins TRBV7-2 and TRBJ2-3, with 7 positions matching TRBD1. The V gene end was trimmed by 4 bases and the J gene end by 9 bases; junction bases not matched to a gene: 10. This CDR3 is built from 14 residues. Germline CDR1 and CDR2: SGHTA and FQGNSA. CDR3 in amino acids: CASSSQPGQSTQYF. In DNA form, the CDR3 reads TGTGCCAGCAGCTCCCAACCGGGACAGTCCACGCAGTATTTT. Using reference TRBV7-2 and TRBJ2-3 for the parts outside the CDR3, the full variable domain is GAGVSQSPSNKVTEKGKDVELRCDPISGHTALYWYRQSLGQGLEFLIYFQGNSAPDKSGLPSDRFSAERTGGSVSTLTIQRTQQEDSAVYLCASSSQPGQSTQYFGPGTRLTVL.

This clone showed up just a few times. A junction boundary mismatches the germline segment, possibly from a read error. The same CDR3 also results from other DNA sequences found in this sample. V and J are TRBV6-6 and TRBJ2-5; TRBD1 matches 8 bases. Looked up from germline, CDR1 is MNHNY and CDR2 is SVGAGI (reference sequence). This CDR3 is 15 amino acids long. The CDR3: CASSYVARGQETQYF. Here the CDR3 DNA reads TGTGCCAGCAGTTACGTAGCCAGGGGGCAAGAGACTCAGTACTTC.